One T cell receptor (beta chain) is described in this entry. Its antigen is as yet unknown. Libraries were prepared by immunoSEQ multiplex PCR; TCRdb keeps only in-frame clonotypes and omits some of them. The sample shows over 60,000 clones, over 70% of them seen only once. These data belong to a study of T cell responses to AZD1222 COVID-19 vaccine. Broader study findings: The span of vaccine-associated CD4 TCRs extended across spike, with dominance at 160-218 and 743-854. Baseline testing showed seropositivity in only five or six AZD1222 recipients. An increase in Spike-specific TCR breadth and depth was observed after two AZD1222 doses.

This sample comprised peripheral blood, obtained 28 days after the second AZD1222 dose. The receptor comes from an adult who received the AZD1222 COVID-19 vaccine.

This CDR3 reads CASSIPGTGYGYTF. The CDR3 nucleotides are TGTGCCAGCAGCATCCCCGGGACAGGGTATGGCTACACCTTC. J is TRBJ1-2 and V is TRBV7-8, with 9 positions matching TRBD1. The V gene's germline CDR1 is SGHVS and CDR2 FQNEAQ. The CDR3 contains 14 residues. Unmatched junction bases numbered 6, after V lost 5 bases and J lost 5 bases.